This TCR beta chain was retrieved from a study of blood T cell repertoires in COVID-19. In the study overall: Acute and convalescent COVID-19 samples came from the United States, Italy and Spain. T cells, B-cell-depleted T cells, or PBMCs supplied cDNA or gDNA.

The CDR3 runs 15 residues. Trimming at V came to 8 bases and at J to 8 bases, leaving 14 bases not matched to a gene. CDR1 is MNHEY and CDR2 is SVGAGI in the germline V gene. Source study methods: Amplification of reference gene primers provided the estimated nucleated cell counts. The table came from immunoSEQ multiplex PCR; TCRdb's copy has only in-frame clones and leaves some out. The DNA gave D and trimming, while V, J and clone size come from that table. In the table there are fewer than 55,000 clones, around 82% of which are singletons. The chain recombines TRBV6-5 with TRBJ2-7, with 11 positions matching TRBD1. This TCR derives from a woman in her fifties or sixties with acute or convalescent COVID-19. Sequences were obtained from peripheral blood. CDR3 DNA sequence: TGTGCCAGCGTCGACTCAAGGACAGGGGGCATCCAGCAGTACTTC. Translation gives CASVDSRTGGIQQYF.